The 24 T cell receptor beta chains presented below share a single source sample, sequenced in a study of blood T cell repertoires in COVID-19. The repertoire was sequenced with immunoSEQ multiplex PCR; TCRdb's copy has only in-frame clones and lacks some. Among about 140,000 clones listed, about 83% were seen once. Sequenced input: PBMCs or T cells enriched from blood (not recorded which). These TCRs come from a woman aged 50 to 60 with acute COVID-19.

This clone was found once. CDR3 loop: CASSQDKQMNTQYF. CDR3 in DNA: TGTGCCAGCAGCCAAGATAAACAGATGAATACGCAGTATTTT. The chain couples TRBV4-2 to TRBJ2-3; D unresolved. V lost 0 bases and J 7 bases, leaving 11 bases between the germline ends. CDR1 is LGHNA and CDR2 is YNFKEQ in the germline V gene. This CDR3 is 14 amino acids long.

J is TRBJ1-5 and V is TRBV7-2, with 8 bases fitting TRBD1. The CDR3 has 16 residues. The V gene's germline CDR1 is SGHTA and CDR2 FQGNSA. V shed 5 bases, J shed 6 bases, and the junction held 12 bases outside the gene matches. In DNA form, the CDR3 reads TGTGCCAGCAGCCCCGGCCCGCACAGGGGGACTCAGCCCCAGCATTTT. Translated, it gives CASSPGPHRGTQPQHF.

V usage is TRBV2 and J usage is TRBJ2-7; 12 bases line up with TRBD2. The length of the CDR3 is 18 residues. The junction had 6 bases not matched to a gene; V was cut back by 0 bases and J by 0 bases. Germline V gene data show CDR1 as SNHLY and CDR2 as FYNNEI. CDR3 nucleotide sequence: TGTGCCAGCAGTGAAGCGCCTAGCGGGAGGGGAAGCTCCTACGAGCAGTACTTC. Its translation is CASSEAPSGRGSSYEQYF.

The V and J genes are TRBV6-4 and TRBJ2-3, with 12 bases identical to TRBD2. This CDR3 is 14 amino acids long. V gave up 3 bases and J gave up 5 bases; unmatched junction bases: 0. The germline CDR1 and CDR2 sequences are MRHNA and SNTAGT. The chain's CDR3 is CASSEGLAGDTQYF. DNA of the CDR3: TGTGCCAGCAGTGAGGGACTAGCGGGAGATACGCAGTATTTT.

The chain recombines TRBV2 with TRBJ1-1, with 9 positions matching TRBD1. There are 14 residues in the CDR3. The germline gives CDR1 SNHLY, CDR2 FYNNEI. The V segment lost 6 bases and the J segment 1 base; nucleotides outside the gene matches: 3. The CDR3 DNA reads TGTGCCAGCAGGCCGGGACAGGGGAACACTGAAGCTTTCTTT. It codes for CASRPGQGNTEAFF.

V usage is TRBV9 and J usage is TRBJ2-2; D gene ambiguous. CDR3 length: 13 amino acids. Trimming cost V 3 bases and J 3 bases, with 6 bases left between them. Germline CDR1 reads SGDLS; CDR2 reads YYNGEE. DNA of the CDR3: TGTGCCAGCAGCGGACATCACACCGGGGAGCTGTTTTTT. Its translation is CASSGHHTGELFF.

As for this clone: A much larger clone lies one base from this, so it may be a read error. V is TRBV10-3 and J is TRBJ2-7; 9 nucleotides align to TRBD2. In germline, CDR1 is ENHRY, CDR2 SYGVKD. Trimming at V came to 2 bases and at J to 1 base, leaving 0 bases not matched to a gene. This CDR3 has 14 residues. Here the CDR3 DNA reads TGTGCCATCAGTGAGCTAGCGGGATCCTACGAGCAGTACTTC. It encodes CAISELAGSYEQYF.

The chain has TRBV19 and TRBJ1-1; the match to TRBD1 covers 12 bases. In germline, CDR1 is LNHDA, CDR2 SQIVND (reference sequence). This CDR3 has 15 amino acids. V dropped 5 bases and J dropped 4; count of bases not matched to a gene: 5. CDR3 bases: TGTGCCAGTAGTGCTGGGGACAGGGGGCGCACTGAAGCTTTCTTT. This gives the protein CASSAGDRGRTEAFF.

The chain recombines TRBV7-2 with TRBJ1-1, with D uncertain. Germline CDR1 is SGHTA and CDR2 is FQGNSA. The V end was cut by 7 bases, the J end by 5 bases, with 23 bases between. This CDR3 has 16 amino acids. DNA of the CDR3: TGTGCCAGCACCCTTTCGGGCACGGGAACGAGGACTGAAGCTTTCTTT. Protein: CASTLSGTGTRTEAFF.

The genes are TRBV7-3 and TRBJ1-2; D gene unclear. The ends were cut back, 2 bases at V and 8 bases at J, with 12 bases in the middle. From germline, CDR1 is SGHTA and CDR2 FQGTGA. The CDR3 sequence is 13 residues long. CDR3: CASSLGTTTGYTF. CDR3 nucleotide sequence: TGTGCCAGCAGCTTAGGCACCACAACAGGCTACACCTTC.

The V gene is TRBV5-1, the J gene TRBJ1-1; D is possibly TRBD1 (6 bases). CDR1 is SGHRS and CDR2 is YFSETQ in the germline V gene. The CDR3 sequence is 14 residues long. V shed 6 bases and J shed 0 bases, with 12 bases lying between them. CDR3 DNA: TGCGCCAGCAAACTACAGGGAATGAACACTGAAGCTTTCTTT. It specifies CASKLQGMNTEAFF.

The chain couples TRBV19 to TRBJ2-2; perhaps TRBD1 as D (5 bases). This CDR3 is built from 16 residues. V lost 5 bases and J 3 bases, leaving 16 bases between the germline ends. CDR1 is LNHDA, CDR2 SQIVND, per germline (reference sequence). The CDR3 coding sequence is TGTGCCAGTAGTTTAATCCCGACAGTCTACACCGGGGAGCTGTTTTTT. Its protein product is CASSLIPTVYTGELFF.

CDR3 sequence: CASMIIGSGNTIYF. Here the CDR3 DNA reads TGTGCCAGTATGATTATCGGCTCTGGAAACACCATATATTTT. The chain combines TRBV19 with TRBJ1-3; D uncertain. Germline loops: CDR1 LNHDA, CDR2 SQIVND (reference sequence). The CDR3 consists of 14 residues. V was cut by 7 bases and J by 0 bases, with 10 bases left in between. Based on the CDR3 plus reference TRBV19 and TRBJ1-3, the full variable domain is DGGITQSPKYLFRKEGQNVTLSCEQNLNHDAMYWYRQDPGQGLRLIYYSQIVNDFQKGDIAEGYSVSREKKESFPLTVTSAQKNPTAFYLCASMIIGSGNTIYFGEGSWLTVV.

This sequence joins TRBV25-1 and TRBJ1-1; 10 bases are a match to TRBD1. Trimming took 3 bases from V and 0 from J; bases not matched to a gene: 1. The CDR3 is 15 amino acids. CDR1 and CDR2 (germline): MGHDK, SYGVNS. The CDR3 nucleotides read TGTGCCAGCAGTGAGACAGGGGGCATGAACACTGAAGCTTTCTTT. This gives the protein CASSETGGMNTEAFF.

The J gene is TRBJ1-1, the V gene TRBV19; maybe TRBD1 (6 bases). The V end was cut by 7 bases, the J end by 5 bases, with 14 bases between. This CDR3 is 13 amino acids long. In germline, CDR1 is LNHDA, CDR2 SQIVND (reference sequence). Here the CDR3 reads CASTPTGSTEAFF. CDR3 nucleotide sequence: TGTGCCAGTACTCCGACAGGTTCGACTGAAGCTTTCTTT.

The CDR3 sequence: CATTGRGTEAFF. CDR3 nucleotide sequence: TGTGCCACCACAGGCAGGGGCACTGAAGCTTTCTTT. The V call is TRBV24-1, the J call TRBJ1-1; TRBD1 is a possible D gene (6 bases). The CDR3 is 12 amino acids. Germline CDR1 KGHDR, CDR2 SFDVKD. Deletions cut 8 bases from V and 4 bases from J, with 10 bases between.

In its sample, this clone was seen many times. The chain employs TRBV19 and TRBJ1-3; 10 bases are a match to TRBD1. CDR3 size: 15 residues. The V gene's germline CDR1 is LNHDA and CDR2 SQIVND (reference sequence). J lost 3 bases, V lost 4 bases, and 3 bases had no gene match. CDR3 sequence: CASSTGDRGGNTIYF. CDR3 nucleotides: TGTGCCAGTAGTACCGGGGACAGGGGTGGAAACACCATATATTTT.

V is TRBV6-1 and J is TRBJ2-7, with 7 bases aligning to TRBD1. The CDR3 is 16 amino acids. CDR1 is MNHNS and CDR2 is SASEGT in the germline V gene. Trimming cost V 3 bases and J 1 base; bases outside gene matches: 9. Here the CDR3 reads CASSDHSRGRSYEQYF. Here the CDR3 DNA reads TGTGCCAGCAGTGACCACTCGAGGGGGCGGTCCTACGAGCAGTACTTC.

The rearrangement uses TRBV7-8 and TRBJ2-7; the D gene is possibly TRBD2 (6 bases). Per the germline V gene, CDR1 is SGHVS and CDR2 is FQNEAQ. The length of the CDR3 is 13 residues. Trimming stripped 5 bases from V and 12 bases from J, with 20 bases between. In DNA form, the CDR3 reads TGTGCCAGCAGCCCTCCCCTCCAGCGGGCCATGTACTTC. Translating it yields CASSPPLQRAMYF.

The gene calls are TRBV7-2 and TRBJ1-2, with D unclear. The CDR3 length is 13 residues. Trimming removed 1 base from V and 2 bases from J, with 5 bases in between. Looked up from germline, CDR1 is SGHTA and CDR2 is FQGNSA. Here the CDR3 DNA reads TGTGCCAGCAGCTTAGAACAGAACTATGGCTACACCTTC. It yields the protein CASSLEQNYGYTF.

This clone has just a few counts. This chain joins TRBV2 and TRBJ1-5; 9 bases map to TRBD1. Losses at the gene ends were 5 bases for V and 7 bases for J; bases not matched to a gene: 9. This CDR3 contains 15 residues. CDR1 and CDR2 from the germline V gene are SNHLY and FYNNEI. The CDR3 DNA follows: TGTGCCAGCAGTCTGGGACAGGGAAGGGGACAGCCCCAGCATTTT. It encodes CASSLGQGRGQPQHF.

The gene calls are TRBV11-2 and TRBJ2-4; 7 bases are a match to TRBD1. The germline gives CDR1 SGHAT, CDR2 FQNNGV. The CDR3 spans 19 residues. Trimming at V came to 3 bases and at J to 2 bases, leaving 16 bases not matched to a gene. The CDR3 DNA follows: TGTGCCAGCAGCTTCGACAGGGAGACTCTATTCTTGTCCAAAAACATTCAGTACTTC. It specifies CASSFDRETLFLSKNIQYF.

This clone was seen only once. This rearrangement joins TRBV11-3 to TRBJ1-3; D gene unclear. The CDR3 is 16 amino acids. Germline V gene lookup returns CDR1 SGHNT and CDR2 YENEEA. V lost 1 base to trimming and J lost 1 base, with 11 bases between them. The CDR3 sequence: CASSLGPLSSGNTIYF. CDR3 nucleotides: TGTGCCAGCAGCTTAGGGCCGCTTTCTTCTGGAAACACCATATATTTT.

The CDR3: CAWKPQIRREQFF. In nucleotides, the CDR3 is TGTGCCTGGAAGCCCCAGATCAGGAGGGAGCAGTTCTTC. The chain recombines TRBV30 with TRBJ2-1, with D possibly TRBD2 on 5 matching bases. Trimming took off 4 bases at V and 10 bases at J, with 17 bases between the two ends. Germline V gene data show CDR1 as GTSNPN and CDR2 as SVGIG (reference sequence). CDR3 length: 13 amino acids.